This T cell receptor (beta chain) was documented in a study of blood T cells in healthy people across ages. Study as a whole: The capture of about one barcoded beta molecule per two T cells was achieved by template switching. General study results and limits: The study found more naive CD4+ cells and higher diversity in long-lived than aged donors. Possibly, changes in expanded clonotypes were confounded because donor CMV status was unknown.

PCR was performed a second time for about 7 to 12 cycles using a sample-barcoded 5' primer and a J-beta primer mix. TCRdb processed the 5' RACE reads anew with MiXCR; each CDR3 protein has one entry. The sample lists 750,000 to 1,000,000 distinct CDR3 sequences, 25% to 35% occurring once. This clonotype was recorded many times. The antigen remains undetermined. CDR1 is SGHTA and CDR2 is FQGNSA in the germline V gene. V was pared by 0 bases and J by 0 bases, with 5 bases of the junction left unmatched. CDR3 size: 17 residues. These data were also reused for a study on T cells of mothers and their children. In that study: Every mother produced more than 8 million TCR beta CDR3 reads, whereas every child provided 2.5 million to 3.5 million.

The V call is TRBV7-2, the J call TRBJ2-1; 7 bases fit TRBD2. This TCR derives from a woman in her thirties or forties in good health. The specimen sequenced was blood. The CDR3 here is CASSLADGGGSYNEQFF. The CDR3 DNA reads TGTGCCAGCAGCTTAGCCGACGGCGGGGGCTCCTACAATGAGCAGTTCTTC.